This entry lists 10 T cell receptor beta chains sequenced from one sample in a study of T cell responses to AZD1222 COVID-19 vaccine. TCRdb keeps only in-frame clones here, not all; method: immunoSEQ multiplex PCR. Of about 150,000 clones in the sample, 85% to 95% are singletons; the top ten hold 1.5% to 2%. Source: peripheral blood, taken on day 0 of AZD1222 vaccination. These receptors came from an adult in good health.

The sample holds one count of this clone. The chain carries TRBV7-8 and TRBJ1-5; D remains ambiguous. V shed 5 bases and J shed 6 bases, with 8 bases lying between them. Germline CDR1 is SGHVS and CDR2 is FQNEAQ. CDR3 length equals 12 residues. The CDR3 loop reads CASSQVGQPQHF. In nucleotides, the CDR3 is TGTGCCAGCAGCCAGGTTGGTCAGCCCCAGCATTTT. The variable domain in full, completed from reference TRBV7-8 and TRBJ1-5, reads GAGVSQSPRYKVAKRGQDVALRCDPISGHVSLFWYQQALGQGPEFLTYFQNEAQLDKSGLPSDRFFAERPEGSVSTLKIQRTQQEDSAVYLCASSQVGQPQHFGDGTRLSIL.

The CDR3 sequence is CASSPKWGYGYTF. The CDR3 DNA follows: TGTGCCAGCAGCCCGAAGTGGGGCTATGGCTACACCTTC. The chain combines TRBV14 with TRBJ1-2; D is unclear. V was cut by 4 bases and J by 4 bases, with 10 bases left in between. The CDR3 spans 13 residues. Per germline, CDR1 SGHDN and CDR2 FVKESK.

The CDR3 is CAWSTHWNTEAFF. The CDR3 DNA sequence: TGTGCCTGGAGTACACACTGGAACACTGAAGCTTTCTTT. The J gene is TRBJ1-1, the V gene TRBV30; no clear D gene. Trimming removed 2 bases from V and 1 base from J, with 8 bases in between. The CDR3 sequence is 13 residues long. In germline, CDR1 is GTSNPN, CDR2 SVGIG (reference sequence).

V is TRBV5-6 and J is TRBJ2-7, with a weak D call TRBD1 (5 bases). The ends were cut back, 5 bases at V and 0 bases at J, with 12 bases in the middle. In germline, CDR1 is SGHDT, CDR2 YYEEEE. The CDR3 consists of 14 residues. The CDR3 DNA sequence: TGTGCCAGCAGTCCTGACAGTGTCTCCTACGAGCAGTACTTC. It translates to CASSPDSVSYEQYF. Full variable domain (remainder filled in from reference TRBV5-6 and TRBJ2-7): DAGVTQSPTHLIKTRGQQVTLRCSPKSGHDTVSWYQQALGQGPQFIFQYYEEEERQRGNFPDRFSGHQFPNYSSELNVNALLLGDSALYLCASSPDSVSYEQYFGPGTRLTVT.

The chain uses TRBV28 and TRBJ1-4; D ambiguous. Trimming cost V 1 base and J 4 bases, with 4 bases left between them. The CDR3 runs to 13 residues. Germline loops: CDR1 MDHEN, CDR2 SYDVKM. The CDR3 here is CASSLFHNEKLFF. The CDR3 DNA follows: TGTGCCAGCAGTTTATTCCATAATGAAAAACTGTTTTTT.

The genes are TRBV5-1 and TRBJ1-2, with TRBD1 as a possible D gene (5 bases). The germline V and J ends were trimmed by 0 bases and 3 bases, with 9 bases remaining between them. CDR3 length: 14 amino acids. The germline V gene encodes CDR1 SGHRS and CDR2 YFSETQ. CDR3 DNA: TGCGCCAGCAGCTTGGGGCAGGGTGACTATGGCTACACCTTC. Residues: CASSLGQGDYGYTF.

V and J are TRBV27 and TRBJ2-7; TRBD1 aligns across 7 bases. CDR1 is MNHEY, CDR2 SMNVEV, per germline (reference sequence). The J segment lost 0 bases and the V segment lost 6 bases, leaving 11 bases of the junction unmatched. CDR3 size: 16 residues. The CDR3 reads CASRVRRQGFSYEQYF. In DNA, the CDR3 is TGTGCCAGCAGGGTGCGGAGACAGGGCTTCTCCTACGAGCAGTACTTC.

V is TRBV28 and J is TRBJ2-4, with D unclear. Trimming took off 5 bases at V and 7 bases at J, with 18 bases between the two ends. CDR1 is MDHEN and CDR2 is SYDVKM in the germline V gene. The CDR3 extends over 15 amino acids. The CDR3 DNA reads TGTGCCAGCAGTCCGACTTTCGGGTCGTGGAACATTCAGTACTTC. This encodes CASSPTFGSWNIQYF.

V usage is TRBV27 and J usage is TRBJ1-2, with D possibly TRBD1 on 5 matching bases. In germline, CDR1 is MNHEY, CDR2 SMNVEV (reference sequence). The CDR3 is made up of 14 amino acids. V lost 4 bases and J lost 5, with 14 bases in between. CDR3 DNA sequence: TGTGCCAGCAGTTACCTGGACAAGGGTTATGGCTACACCTTC. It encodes CASSYLDKGYGYTF.

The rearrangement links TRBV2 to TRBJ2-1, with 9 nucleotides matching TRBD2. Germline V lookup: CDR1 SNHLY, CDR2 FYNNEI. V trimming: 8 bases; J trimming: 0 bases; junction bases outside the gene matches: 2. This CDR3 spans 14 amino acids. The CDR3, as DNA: TGTGCCAGCGGTAGCGGGAGCTCCTACAATGAGCAGTTCTTC. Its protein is CASGSGSSYNEQFF. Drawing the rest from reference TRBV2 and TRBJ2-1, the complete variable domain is EPEVTQTPSHQVTQMGQEVILRCVPISNHLYFYWYRQILGQKVEFLVSFYNNEISEKSEIFDDQFSVERPDGSNFTLKIRSTKLEDSAMYFCASGSGSSYNEQFFGPGTRLTVL.